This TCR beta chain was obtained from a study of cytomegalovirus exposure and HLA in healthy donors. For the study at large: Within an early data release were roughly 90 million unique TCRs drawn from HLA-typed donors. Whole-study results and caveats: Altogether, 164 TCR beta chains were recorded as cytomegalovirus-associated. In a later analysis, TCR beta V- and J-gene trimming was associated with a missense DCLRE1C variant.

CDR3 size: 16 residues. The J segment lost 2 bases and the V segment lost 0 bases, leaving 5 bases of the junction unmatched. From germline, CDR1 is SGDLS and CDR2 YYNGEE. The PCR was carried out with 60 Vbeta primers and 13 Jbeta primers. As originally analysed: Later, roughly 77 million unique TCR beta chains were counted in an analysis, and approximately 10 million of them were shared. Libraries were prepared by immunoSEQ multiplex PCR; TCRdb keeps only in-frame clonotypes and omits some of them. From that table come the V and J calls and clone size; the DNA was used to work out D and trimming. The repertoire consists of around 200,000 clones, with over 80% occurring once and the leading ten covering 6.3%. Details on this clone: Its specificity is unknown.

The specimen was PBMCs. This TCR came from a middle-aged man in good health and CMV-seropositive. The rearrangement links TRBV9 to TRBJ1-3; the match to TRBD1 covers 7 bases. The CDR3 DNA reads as TGTGCCAGCAGCGTAGCAGGGACAGAGACTGGAAACACCATATATTTT. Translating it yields CASSVAGTETGNTIYF.